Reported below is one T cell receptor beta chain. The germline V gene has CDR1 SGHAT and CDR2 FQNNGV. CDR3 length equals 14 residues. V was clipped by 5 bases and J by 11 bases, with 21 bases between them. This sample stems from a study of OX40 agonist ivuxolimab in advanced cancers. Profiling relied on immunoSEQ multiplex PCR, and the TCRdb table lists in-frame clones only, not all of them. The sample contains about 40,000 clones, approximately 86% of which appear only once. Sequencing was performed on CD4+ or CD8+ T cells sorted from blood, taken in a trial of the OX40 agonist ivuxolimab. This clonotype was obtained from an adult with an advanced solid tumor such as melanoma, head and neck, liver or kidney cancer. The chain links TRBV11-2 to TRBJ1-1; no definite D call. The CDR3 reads CASSARAAPRRAFF. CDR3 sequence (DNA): TGTGCCAGCAGCGCCCGGGCGGCTCCTCGTCGGGCTTTCTTT. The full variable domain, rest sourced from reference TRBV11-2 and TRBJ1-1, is EAGVAQSPRYKIIEKRQSVAFWCNPISGHATLYWYQQILGQGPKLLIQFQNNGVVDDSQLPKDRFSAERLKGVDSTLKIQPAKLEDSAVYLCASSARAAPRRAFFGQGTRLTVV.